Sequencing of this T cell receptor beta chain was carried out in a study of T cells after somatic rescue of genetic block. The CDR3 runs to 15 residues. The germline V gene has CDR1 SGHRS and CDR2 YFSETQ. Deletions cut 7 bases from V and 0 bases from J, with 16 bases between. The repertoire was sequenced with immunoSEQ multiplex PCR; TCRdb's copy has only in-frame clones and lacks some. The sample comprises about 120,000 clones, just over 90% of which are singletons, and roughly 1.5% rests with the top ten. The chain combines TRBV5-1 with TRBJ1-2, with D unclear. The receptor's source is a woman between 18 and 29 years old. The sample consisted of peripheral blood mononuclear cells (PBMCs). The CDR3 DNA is TGCGCCAGCTCACCCTCACCCGGAACTAACTATGGCTACACCTTC. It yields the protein CASSPSPGTNYGYTF.